One TCR beta chain is described in this entry. A much larger clonotype is one base distant, so this may be a read error. This entry belongs to a study of tumor-infiltrating lymphocytes in primary liver carcinoma. From unsorted bulk tissue weighing roughly 18-31 mg, DNA and RNA were co-extracted. This CDR3 has 16 amino acids. The germline V gene encodes CDR1 MNHNS and CDR2 SASEGT. Constant-region priming of around 490 ng total RNA yielded TCR beta cDNA. Three rounds of nested multiplex PCR with slightly modified ARM-PCR produced TCR beta libraries. With TRBV1-TRBV30 forward primers and a C-beta reverse primer, the first two PCR rounds were run for roughly 10 cycles each. TCRdb ran MiXCR on the multiplex PCR reads and lists one entry per CDR3 protein. This sample has around 120,000 distinct CDR3 sequences, with around two thirds found just once.

Sequencing was performed on liver tumor tissue from sampling region 1. The subset: tumor region T1, superior pole. This TCR came from a woman aged 60 to 75 with primary liver carcinoma and hepatitis B virus infection. The chain links TRBV6-1 to TRBJ2-3; D unresolved. The chain's CDR3 is CANSEAWGFGKDTQYF. The CDR3 DNA sequence: TGTGCCAACAGTGAAGCTTGGGGATTTGGAAAAGATACGCAGTATTTT.